What follows are 18 T cell receptor beta chains derived from one specimen sequenced in a study of blood T cell repertoires in COVID-19. Produced via immunoSEQ multiplex PCR; TCRdb's table is partial and in-frame only. The sample records over 100,000 clones, just under 90% being singletons. Sequencing was done on a sample of peripheral blood. Receptors originate from a human donor in a cohort sampled during active COVID-19.

This chain joins TRBV18 and TRBJ2-7, with D possibly matching TRBD1 (6 bases). The germline V gene encodes CDR1 KGHSH and CDR2 LQKENI. This CDR3 region has 14 residues. V lost 4 bases, J lost 3 bases, and 13 bases lay in between. The DNA for the CDR3 is TGTGCCAGCTCACAAAGGGACAATTACTACGAGCAGTACTTC. Translation gives CASSQRDNYYEQYF.

This sequence joins TRBV19 and TRBJ1-2, with no clear D. The germline gives CDR1 LNHDA, CDR2 SQIVND (reference sequence). The CDR3 is made up of 13 amino acids. With 2 bases removed from V and 3 bases from J, the gap between germline ends came to 7 bases. CDR3: CASSIKADYGYTF. The DNA for the CDR3 is TGTGCCAGTAGTATAAAAGCGGACTATGGCTACACCTTC.

CDR3 in amino acids: CASSFGRTNYGYTF. The CDR3 DNA is TGTGCCAGCAGCTTCGGCAGGACTAACTATGGCTACACCTTC. The V call is TRBV13, the J call TRBJ1-2; D call uncertain. Trimming pared 3 bases from V and 0 bases from J, leaving 8 bases between. This CDR3 has 14 amino acids. Germline loops: CDR1 PRHDT, CDR2 FYEKMQ (reference sequence).

The rearrangement uses TRBV5-1 and TRBJ2-7; D may be TRBD1 (5 bases). The CDR3 is 14 residues long. Germline values: CDR1 SGHRS, CDR2 YFSETQ. Trimming left V 4 bases short and J 2 bases short, with 13 bases between. The CDR3 DNA follows: TGCGCCAGCAGCCCCAGTGGGGCTCCCTACGAGCAGTACTTC. It is translated as CASSPSGAPYEQYF.

This sequence joins TRBV28 and TRBJ2-5; 8 bases fit TRBD2. The CDR3 totals 15 residues. V shed 3 bases, J shed 4 bases, and the junction held 7 bases outside the gene matches. Looked up from germline, CDR1 is MDHEN and CDR2 is SYDVKM. CDR3 nucleotides: TGTGCCAGCAGTTTGACGGGAGGGCCCTCAGAGACCCAGTACTTC. Translating gives CASSLTGGPSETQYF.

The chain's CDR3 is CASSPRLTDYSNQPQHF. The CDR3 DNA is TGTGCCAGCTCACCAAGATTAACAGATTATAGCAATCAGCCCCAGCATTTT. The V gene is TRBV18, the J gene TRBJ1-5; D is uncertain. The CDR3 is made up of 17 amino acids. CDR1 KGHSH and CDR2 LQKENI come from the germline V gene. With 2 bases removed from V and 0 bases from J, the gap between germline ends came to 14 bases.

The rearrangement uses TRBV5-4 and TRBJ2-7, with 9 bases aligning to TRBD2. Germline loops: CDR1 SGHNT, CDR2 YYREEE (reference sequence). The CDR3 totals 20 residues. J gave up 3 bases and V 0 bases, and 19 bases lay outside the gene matches. The CDR3 sequence: CASSLGGRPLAGTSLYEQYF. CDR3 in DNA: TGTGCCAGCAGCTTGGGGGGTCGGCCCCTAGCCGGGACTAGCCTCTACGAGCAGTACTTC.

The chain couples TRBV4-2 to TRBJ2-2, with 11 bases matching TRBD2. Per the germline V gene, CDR1 is LGHNA and CDR2 is YNFKEQ. The CDR3 has 17 amino acids. The ends lost 5 bases at V and 9 bases at J; junction bases unmatched: 14. CDR3 sequence (DNA): TGTGCCAGCAGCTTTTTTACTAGCGGGAGTTCCATCCGGGAGCTGTTTTTT. As protein: CASSFFTSGSSIRELFF.

This clone appeared a single time. CDR3 sequence reads: CASSVAYQGQGADTQYF. CDR3 nucleotides: TGTGCCAGCAGCGTAGCCTATCAGGGACAGGGGGCAGATACGCAGTATTTT. The chain links TRBV9 to TRBJ2-3, with 11 bases matching TRBD1. Trimming cost V 0 bases and J 4 bases; bases outside gene matches: 7. The CDR3 covers 17 residues. Germline V gene sequence: CDR1 SGDLS, CDR2 YYNGEE.

V is TRBV3-1 (or the pseudogene TRBV3-2) and J is TRBJ1-1; 8 bases map to TRBD1. CDR3 length equals 15 residues. Germline CDR1 is LGHDT and CDR2 is YNNKEL (reference sequence). The trim removed 2 bases at V and 1 base at J, leaving 3 bases unmatched. The CDR3 here is CASSQPGGRNTEAFF. The CDR3, as DNA: TGTGCCAGCAGCCAACCAGGGGGCAGGAACACTGAAGCTTTCTTT.

This clone was seen only a few times. Here the CDR3 DNA reads TGTGCCAGTAGTATCCCCGGGCAGGGGGCGTCTCAGCCCCAGCATTTT. Amino acids: CASSIPGQGASQPQHF. The V gene is TRBV19, the J gene TRBJ1-5, with 8 bases fitting TRBD1. Per germline, CDR1 LNHDA and CDR2 SQIVND (reference sequence). V gave up 3 bases and J gave up 6 bases; unmatched junction bases: 10. This CDR3 is 16 amino acids long.

The genes are TRBV6-2 or TRBV6-3 and TRBJ2-7; a possible D gene is TRBD2 (6 bases). The CDR3 contains 15 residues. Germline V CDR1 and CDR2: MNHEY, SVGEGT. V was cut by 6 bases and J by 0 bases, with 15 bases left in between. The DNA of the CDR3 is TGTGCCAGCAGCCGCCATAGCGGAAGCTCCTACGAGCAGTACTTC. Amino acid sequence: CASSRHSGSSYEQYF.

The chain carries TRBV12-5 and TRBJ2-1, with D perhaps TRBD1 (7 bases). CDR1 LGHNT and CDR2 FRNRAP come from the germline V gene. V lost 5 bases and J lost 7, with 9 bases in between. There are 12 residues in the CDR3. CDR3 DNA: TGTGCTAGTGGTCCAGGGGGGAATGAGCAGTTCTTC. Protein sequence: CASGPGGNEQFF.

This clone was picked up one time. The chain recombines TRBV3-1 (or the pseudogene TRBV3-2) with TRBJ2-5; D is perhaps TRBD1 (6 bases). The CDR3 extends over 16 amino acids. Trimming took 0 bases from V and 1 from J, leaving 12 bases between them. The V gene's germline CDR1 is LGHDT and CDR2 YNNKEL (reference sequence). The CDR3 nucleotides read TGTGCCAGCAGCCAAGACCTCACGACAGGCCAAGAGACCCAGTACTTC. It codes for CASSQDLTTGQETQYF.

This chain connects TRBV19 to TRBJ2-2, with D possibly being TRBD2 (5 bases). CDR1 LNHDA and CDR2 SQIVND come from the germline V gene (reference sequence). This CDR3 contains 17 residues. Between the trimmed V and J ends, which lost 5 bases and 5 bases, there was a span of 21 bases. CDR3 coding DNA: TGTGCCAGTAGTTTTAGGGTTGCGAGGGATGGGACCGGGGAGCTGTTTTTT. Its protein is CASSFRVARDGTGELFF.

This chain links TRBV11-2 with TRBJ1-1; D not certain. CDR3 length: 13 amino acids. Trimming removed 2 bases from V and 4 bases from J, with 8 bases in between. Germline V gene sequence: CDR1 SGHAT, CDR2 FQNNGV. Here the CDR3 reads CASSLMARTEAFF. In nucleotides, the CDR3 is TGTGCCAGCAGCTTAATGGCCCGCACTGAAGCTTTCTTT.

The chain combines TRBV6-2 or TRBV6-3 with TRBJ2-7; the D gene is possibly TRBD2 (5 bases). Germline CDR1 MNHEY, CDR2 SVGEGT. There are 13 residues in the CDR3. V dropped 5 bases and J dropped 2 bases, with 10 bases sitting between them. The CDR3 sequence: CASSEIGAYEQYF. As DNA, the CDR3 is TGTGCCAGCAGTGAGATCGGGGCCTACGAGCAGTACTTC.

This clone was observed once. J is TRBJ1-2 and V is TRBV3-1 (or the pseudogene TRBV3-2); 7 bases are a match to TRBD1. Trimming took 6 bases from V and 6 from J; bases not matched to a gene: 16. The CDR3 totals 16 residues. Germline V gene lookup returns CDR1 LGHDT and CDR2 YNNKEL (reference sequence). DNA for the CDR3: TGTGCCAGCAGAACCTTAGCAGGGGGAAGGATGGATGGCTACACCTTC. This encodes CASRTLAGGRMDGYTF.